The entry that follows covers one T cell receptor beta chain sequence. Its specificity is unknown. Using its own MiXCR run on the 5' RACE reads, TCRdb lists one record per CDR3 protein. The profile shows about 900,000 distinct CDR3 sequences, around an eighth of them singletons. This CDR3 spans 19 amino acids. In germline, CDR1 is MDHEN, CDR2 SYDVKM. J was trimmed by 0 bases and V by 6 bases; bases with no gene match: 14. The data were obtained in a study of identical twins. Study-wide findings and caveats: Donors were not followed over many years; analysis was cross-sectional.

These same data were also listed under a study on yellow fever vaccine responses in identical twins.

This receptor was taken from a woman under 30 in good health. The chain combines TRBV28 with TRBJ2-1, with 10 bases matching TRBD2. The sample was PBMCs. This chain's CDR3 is CASRFRSSGGLSSYNEQFF. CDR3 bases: TGTGCCAGCAGGTTTCGGTCTAGCGGGGGCCTTAGCTCCTACAATGAGCAGTTCTTC.